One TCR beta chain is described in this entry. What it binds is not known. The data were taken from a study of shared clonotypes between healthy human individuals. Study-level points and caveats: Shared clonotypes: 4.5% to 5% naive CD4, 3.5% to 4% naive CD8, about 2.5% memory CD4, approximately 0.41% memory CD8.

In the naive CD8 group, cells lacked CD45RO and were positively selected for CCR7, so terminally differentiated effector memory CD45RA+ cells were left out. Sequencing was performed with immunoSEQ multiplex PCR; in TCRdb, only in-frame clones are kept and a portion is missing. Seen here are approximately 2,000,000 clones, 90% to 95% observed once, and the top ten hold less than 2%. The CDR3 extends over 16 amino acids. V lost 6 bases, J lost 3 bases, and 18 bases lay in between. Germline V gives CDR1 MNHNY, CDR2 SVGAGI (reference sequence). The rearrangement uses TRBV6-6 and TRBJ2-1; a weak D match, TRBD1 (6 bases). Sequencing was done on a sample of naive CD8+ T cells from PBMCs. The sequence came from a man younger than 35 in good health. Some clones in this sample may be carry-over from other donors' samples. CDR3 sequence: CASSLQGSEIYNEQFF. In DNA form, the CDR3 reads TGTGCCAGCAGCCTACAGGGTTCTGAGATCTACAATGAGCAGTTCTTC.